This T cell receptor (beta chain) was sequenced for a study of shared clonotypes between healthy human individuals. Overall study context: Participating donors consisted of two women and three men aged 18 to 49.

CD45RA-negative memory and CD45RA+ naive subsets were split from the CD4+ cells. Study-level findings and limits: Non-shared clonotypes had lower generation probabilities than clonotypes shared by all four sorted-subset donors. Shared across several donors were around 5% of the naive CD4 clonotypes.

Clones were read by immunoSEQ multiplex PCR, and TCRdb kept only the in-frame ones, dropping some. The profile shows 850,000 to 1,200,000 clones, approximately 72% of them singletons. Comment on this clone: What it binds is not known.

This TCR was recovered from a man younger than 35 in good health. Source material: memory CD4+ T cells sorted from blood. Described subset: CD45RA-negative fraction.

This CDR3 is CAESSGRSYEQYF. Written as DNA, the CDR3 is TGTGCCGAGAGTAGCGGGCGATCCTACGAGCAGTACTTC. The V call is TRBV30, the J call TRBJ2-7; TRBD2 aligns across 7 bases. The CDR3 runs to 13 residues. Germline CDR1 and CDR2: GTSNPN and SVGIG (reference sequence). The J segment lost 1 base and the V segment lost 8 bases, leaving 8 bases of the junction unmatched.